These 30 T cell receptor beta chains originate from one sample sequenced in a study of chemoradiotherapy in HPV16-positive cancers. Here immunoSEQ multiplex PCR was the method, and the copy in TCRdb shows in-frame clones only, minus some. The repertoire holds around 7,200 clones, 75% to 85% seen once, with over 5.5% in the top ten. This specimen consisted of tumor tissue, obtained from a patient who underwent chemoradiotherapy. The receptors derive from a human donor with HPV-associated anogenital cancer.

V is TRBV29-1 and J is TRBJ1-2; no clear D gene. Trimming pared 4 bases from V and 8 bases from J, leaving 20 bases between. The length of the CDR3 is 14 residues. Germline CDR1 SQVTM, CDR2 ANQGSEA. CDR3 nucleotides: TGCAGCGTTGGTTCCCATCCCTCCGGAGGCGGCTACACCTTC. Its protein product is CSVGSHPSGGGYTF.

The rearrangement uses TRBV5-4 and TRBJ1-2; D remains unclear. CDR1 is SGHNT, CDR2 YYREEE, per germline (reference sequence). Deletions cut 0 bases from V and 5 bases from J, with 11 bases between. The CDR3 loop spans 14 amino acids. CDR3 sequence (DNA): TGTGCCAGCAGCTTGGCGGGCGGGGATTATGGCTACACCTTC. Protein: CASSLAGGDYGYTF.

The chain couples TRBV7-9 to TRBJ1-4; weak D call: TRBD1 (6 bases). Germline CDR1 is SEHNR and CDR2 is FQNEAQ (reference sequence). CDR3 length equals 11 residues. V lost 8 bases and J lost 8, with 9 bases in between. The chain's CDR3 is CASRQDEKLFF. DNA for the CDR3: TGTGCCAGCCGACAGGACGAAAAACTGTTTTTT.

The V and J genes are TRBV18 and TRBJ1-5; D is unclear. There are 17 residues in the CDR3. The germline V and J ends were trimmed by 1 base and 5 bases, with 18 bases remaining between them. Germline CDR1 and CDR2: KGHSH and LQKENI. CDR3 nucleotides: TGTGCCAGCTCACCACGTATGTCGTCCGTCGGCGATCAGCCCCAGCATTTT. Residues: CASSPRMSSVGDQPQHF.

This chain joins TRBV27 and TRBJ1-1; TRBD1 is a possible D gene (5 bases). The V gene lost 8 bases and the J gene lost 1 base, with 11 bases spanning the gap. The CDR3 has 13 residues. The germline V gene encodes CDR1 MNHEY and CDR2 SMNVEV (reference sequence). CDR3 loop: CASRRDWNTEAFF. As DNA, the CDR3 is TGTGCCAGCCGTAGGGACTGGAACACTGAAGCTTTCTTT.

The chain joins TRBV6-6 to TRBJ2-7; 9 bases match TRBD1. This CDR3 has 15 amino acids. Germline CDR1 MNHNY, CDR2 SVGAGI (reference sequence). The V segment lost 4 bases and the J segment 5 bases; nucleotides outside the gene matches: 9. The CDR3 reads CASSSTGQGGHEQYF. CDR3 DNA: TGTGCCAGCAGTTCCACGGGACAGGGTGGGCACGAGCAGTACTTC.

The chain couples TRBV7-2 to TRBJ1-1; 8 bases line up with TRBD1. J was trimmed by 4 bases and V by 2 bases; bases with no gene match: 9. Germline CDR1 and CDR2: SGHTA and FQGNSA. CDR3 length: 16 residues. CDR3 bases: TGTGCCAGCAGCTTACGGACAGGGACTAGGAGCACTGAAGCTTTCTTT. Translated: CASSLRTGTRSTEAFF.

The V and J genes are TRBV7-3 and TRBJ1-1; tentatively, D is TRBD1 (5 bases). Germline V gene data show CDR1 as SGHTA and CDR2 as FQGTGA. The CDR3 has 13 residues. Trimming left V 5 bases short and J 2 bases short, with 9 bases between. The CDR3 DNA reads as TGTGCCAGCAGCCCGACAGTTAACACTGAAGCTTTCTTT. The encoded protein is CASSPTVNTEAFF.

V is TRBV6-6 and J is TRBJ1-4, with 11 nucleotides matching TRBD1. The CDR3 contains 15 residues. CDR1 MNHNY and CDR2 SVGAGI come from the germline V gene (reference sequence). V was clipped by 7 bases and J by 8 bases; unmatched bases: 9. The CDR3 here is CASNTRDRGDEKLFF. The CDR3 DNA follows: TGTGCCAGCAACACCCGGGACAGGGGGGACGAAAAACTGTTTTTT.

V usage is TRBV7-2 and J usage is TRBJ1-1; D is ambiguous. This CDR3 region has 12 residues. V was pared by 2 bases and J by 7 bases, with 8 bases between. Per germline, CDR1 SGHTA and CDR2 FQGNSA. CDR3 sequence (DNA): TGTGCCAGCAGCTTATTGGGCTTTGAAGCTTTCTTT. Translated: CASSLLGFEAFF.

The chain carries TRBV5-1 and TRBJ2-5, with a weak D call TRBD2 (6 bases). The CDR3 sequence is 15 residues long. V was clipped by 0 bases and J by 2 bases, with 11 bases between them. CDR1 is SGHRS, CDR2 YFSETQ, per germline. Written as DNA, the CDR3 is TGCGCCAGCAGCTTGGCCGGGACTGGGCAAGAGACCCAGTACTTC. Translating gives CASSLAGTGQETQYF. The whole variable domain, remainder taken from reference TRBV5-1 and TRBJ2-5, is KAGVTQTPRYLIKTRGQQVTLSCSPISGHRSVSWYQQTPGQGLQFLFEYFSETQRNKGNFPGRFSGRQFSNSRSEMNVSTLELGDSALYLCASSLAGTGQETQYFGPGTRLLVL.

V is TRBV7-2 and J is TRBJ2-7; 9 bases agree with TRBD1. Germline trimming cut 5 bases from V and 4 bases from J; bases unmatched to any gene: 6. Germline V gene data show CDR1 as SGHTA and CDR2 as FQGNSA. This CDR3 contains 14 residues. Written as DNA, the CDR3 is TGTGCCAGCAGCCGTCCCGGGACAGGGTACGAGCAGTACTTC. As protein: CASSRPGTGYEQYF.

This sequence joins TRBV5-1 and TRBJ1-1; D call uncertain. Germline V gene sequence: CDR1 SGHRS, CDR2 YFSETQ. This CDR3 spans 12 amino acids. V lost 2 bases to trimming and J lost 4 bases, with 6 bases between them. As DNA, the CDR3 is TGCGCCAGCAGCTTTACTGGCACTGAAGCTTTCTTT. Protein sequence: CASSFTGTEAFF.

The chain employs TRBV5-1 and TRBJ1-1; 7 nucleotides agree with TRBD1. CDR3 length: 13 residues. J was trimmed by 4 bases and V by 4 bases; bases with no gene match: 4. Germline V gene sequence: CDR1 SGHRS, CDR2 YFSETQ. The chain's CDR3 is CASSPGGTTEAFF. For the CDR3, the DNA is TGCGCCAGCAGCCCAGGGGGGACCACTGAAGCTTTCTTT.

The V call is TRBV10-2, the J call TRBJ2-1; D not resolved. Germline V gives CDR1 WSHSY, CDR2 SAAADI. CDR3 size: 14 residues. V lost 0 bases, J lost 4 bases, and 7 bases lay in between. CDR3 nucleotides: TGCGCCAGCAGTGAGTCGATCTGGTACAATGAGCAGTTCTTC. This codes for CASSESIWYNEQFF.

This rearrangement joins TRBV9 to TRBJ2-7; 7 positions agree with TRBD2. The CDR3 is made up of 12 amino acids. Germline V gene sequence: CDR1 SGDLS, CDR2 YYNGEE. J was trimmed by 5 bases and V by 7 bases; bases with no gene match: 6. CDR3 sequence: CASFWAGDEQYF. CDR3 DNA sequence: TGTGCCAGCTTTTGGGCGGGGGACGAGCAGTACTTC.

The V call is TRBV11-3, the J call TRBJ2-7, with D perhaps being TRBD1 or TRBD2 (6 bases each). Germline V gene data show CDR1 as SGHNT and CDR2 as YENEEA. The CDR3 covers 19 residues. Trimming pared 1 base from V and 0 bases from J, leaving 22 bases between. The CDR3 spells CASSLVVLGRGAHSYEQYF. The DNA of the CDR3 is TGTGCCAGCAGCTTAGTTGTTTTGGGTAGGGGGGCCCACTCCTACGAGCAGTACTTC.

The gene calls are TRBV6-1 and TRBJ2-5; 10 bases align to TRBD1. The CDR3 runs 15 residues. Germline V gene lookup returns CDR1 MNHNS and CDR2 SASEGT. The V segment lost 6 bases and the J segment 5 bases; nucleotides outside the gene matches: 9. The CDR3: CASSPGTGEWETQYF. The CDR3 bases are TGTGCCAGCAGCCCCGGGACAGGGGAATGGGAGACCCAGTACTTC.

CDR3 amino acids: CAISESTRTTRTSDLTDTQYF. The DNA for the CDR3 is TGTGCCATCAGTGAGTCGACTCGCACTACTCGGACTAGCGATCTCACAGATACGCAGTATTTT. The genes are TRBV10-3 and TRBJ2-3; TRBD2 matches 9 bases. CDR1 is ENHRY, CDR2 SYGVKD, per germline. The CDR3 contains 21 residues. With 0 bases clipped from V and 2 bases from J, the junction kept 18 bases outside the gene matches.

The CDR3 region is CASLPGPNTDTQYF. The CDR3, as DNA: TGTGCCAGCCTCCCAGGGCCTAACACAGATACGCAGTATTTT. This sequence joins TRBV6-1 and TRBJ2-3; D is possibly TRBD1 (5 bases). CDR3 length equals 14 residues. CDR1 and CDR2 (germline): MNHNS, SASEGT. The V end lost 8 bases, the J end lost 2 bases, and 14 bases lay between the germline ends.

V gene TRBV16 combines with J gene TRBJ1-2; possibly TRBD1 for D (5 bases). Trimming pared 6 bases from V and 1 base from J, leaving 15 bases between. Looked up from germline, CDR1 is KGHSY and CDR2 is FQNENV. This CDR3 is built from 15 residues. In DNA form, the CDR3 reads TGTGCCAGCAGTCAAGGCAGGGCCGATAACTATGGCTACACCTTC. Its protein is CASSQGRADNYGYTF. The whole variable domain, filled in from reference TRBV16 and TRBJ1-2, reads GEEVAQTPKHLVRGEGQKAKLYCAPIKGHSYVFWYQQVLKNEFKFLISFQNENVFDETGMPKERFSAKCLPNSPCSLEIQATKLEDSAVYFCASSQGRADNYGYTFGSGTRLTVV.

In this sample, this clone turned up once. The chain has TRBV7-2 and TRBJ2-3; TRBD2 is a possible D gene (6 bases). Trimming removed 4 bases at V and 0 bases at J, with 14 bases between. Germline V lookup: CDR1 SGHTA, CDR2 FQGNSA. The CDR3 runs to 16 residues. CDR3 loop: CASSSTGTFSTDTQYF. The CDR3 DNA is TGTGCCAGCAGCTCTACCGGGACTTTTAGCACAGATACGCAGTATTTT.

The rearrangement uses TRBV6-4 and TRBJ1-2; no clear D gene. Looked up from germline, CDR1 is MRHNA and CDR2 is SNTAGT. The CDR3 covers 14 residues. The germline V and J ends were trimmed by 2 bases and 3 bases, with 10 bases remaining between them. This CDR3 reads CASSDRWEDYGYTF. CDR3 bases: TGTGCCAGCAGTGACAGGTGGGAGGACTATGGCTACACCTTC.

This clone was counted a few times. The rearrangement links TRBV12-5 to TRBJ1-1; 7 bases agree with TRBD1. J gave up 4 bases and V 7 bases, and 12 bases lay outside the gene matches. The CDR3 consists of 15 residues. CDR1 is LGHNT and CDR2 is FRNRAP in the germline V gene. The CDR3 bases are TGTGCTAGTGCCCCACTGGGGGACAGAGGCACTGAAGCTTTCTTT. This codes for CASAPLGDRGTEAFF.

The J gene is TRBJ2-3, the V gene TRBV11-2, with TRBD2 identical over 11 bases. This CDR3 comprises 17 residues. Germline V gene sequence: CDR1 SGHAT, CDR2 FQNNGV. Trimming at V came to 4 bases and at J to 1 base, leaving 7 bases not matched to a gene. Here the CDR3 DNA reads TGTGCCAGCAGCTCTTTAGCGGGGGGGCAAGGCACAGATACGCAGTATTTT. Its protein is CASSSLAGGQGTDTQYF.

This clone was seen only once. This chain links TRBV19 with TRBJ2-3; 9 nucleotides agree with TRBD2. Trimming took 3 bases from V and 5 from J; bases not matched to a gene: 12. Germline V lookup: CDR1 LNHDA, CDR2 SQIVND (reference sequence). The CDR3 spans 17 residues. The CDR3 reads CASSIAGTSRARDTQYF. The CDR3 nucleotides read TGTGCCAGTAGTATCGCGGGGACTAGCAGGGCAAGAGATACGCAGTATTTT.

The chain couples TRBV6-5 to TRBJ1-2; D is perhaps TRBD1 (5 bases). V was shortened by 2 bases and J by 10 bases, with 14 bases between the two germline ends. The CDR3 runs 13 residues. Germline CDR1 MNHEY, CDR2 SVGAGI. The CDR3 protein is CASSYASQEAYTF. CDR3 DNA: TGTGCCAGCAGTTACGCCTCACAGGAGGCCTACACCTTC.

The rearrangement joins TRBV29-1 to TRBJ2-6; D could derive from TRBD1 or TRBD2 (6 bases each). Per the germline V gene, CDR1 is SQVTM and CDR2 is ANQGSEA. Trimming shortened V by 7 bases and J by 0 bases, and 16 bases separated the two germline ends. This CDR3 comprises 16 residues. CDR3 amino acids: CSADGGRGSGANVLTF. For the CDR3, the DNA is TGCAGCGCCGATGGGGGGCGGGGCTCTGGGGCCAACGTCCTGACTTTC.

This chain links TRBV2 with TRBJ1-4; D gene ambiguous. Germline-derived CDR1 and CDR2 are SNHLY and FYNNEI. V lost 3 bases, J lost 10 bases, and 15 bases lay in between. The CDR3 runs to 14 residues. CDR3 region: CASSDFSREGKLFF. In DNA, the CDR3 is TGTGCCAGCAGTGATTTCTCTCGGGAGGGAAAACTGTTTTTT.

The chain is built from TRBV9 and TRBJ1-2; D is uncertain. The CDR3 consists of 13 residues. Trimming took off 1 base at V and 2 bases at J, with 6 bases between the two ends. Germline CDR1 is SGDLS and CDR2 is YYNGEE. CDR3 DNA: TGTGCCAGCAGCGTAAATGACAACTATGGCTACACCTTC. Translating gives CASSVNDNYGYTF. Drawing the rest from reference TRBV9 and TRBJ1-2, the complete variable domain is DSGVTQTPKHLITATGQRVTLRCSPRSGDLSVYWYQQSLDQGLQFLIQYYNGEERAKGNILERFSAQQFPDLHSELNLSSLELGDSALYFCASSVNDNYGYTFGSGTRLTVV.